The clone carrying this T cell receptor beta chain has only one observation. As yet, its antigen is unknown. The V end lost 4 bases, the J end lost 4 bases, and 12 bases lay between the germline ends. Germline V gene sequence: CDR1 SGHKS, CDR2 YYEKEE (reference sequence). The CDR3 has 14 amino acids. Profiling relied on immunoSEQ multiplex PCR, and the TCRdb table lists in-frame clones only, not all of them. The sample holds 120,000 or so clones, 85% to 90% seen once. The data derive from a study of T cell responses to AZD1222 COVID-19 vaccine. Turning to the study itself: Recipients boosted at about 4 weeks or about 12 weeks are pooled.

Broader study findings: Clonal diversity was possibly underestimated, and the donors were mostly white British, with more females. Spike-specific TCR breadth and depth rose after two AZD1222 doses.

This rearrangement joins TRBV5-5 to TRBJ2-1; D call uncertain. This material consisted of peripheral blood, taken on day 0 of AZD1222 vaccination. The receptor comes from an adult in good health. This CDR3 is CASSPLVEYNEQFF. The CDR3 nucleotides are TGTGCCAGCAGCCCCCTGGTAGAATACAATGAGCAGTTCTTC.